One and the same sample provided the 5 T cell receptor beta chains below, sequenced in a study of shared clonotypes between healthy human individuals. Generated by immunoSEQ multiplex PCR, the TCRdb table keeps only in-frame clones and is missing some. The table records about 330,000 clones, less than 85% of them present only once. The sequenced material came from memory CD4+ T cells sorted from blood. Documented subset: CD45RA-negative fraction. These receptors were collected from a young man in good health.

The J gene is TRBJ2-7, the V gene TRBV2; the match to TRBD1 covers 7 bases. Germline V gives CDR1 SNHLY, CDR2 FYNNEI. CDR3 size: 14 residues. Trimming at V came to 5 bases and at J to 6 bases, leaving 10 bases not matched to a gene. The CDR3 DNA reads TGTGCCAGCAGTCCTCGGACAGGAACCCCCGAGCAGTACTTC. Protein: CASSPRTGTPEQYF.

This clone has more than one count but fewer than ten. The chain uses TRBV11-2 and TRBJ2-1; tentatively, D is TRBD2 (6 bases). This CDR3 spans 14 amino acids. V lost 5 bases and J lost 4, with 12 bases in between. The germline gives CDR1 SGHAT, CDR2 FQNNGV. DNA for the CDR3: TGTGCCAGCAGCCGCGAGGCGGGGTACAATGAGCAGTTCTTC. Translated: CASSREAGYNEQFF.

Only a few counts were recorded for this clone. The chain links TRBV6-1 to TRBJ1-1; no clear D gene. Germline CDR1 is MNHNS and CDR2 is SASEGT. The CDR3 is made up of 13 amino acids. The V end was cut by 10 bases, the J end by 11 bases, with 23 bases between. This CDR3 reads CATRTPLGIWAFF. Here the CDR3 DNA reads TGTGCCACCAGAACGCCCCTCGGGATCTGGGCTTTCTTT.

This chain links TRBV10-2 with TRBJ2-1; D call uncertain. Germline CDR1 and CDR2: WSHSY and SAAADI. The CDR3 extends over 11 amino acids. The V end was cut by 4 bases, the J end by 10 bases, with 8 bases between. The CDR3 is CASSGLEEQFF. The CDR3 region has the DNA TGCGCCAGCAGTGGGTTGGAGGAGCAGTTCTTC.

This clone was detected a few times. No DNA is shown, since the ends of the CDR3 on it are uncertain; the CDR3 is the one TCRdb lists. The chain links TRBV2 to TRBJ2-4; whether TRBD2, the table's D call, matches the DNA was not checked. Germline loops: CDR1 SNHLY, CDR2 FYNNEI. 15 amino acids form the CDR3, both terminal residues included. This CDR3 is CASILDSGAKNIQYF.